Described below is a single T cell receptor beta chain sequence and its context. CDR1 is KGHSH, CDR2 LQKENI, per germline. V was pared by 2 bases and J by 3 bases, with 6 bases of the junction left unmatched. The CDR3 has 15 amino acids. The assay was immunoSEQ multiplex PCR, and TCRdb's table has in-frame clones only and misses some. Seen here are approximately 51,000 clones, over 75% observed once, and the top ten hold around 2%. The data originate from a study of OX40 agonist ivuxolimab in advanced cancers. The sequencing used CD4+ or CD8+ T cells sorted from blood, collected in a trial of the OX40 agonist ivuxolimab. The gene calls are TRBV18 and TRBJ2-5; TRBD1 agrees at 7 bases. The clonotype originates from an adult with an advanced solid tumor such as melanoma, head and neck, liver or kidney cancer. CDR3 protein: CASSPTLDRKETQYF. CDR3 DNA sequence: TGTGCCAGCTCACCAACACTGGACAGGAAAGAGACCCAGTACTTC. The variable domain in full, with the rest retrieved from reference TRBV18 and TRBJ2-5, is NAGVMQNPRHLVRRRGQEARLRCSPMKGHSHVYWYRQLPEEGLKFMVYLQKENIIDESGMPKERFSAEFPKEGPSILRIQQVVRGDSAAYFCASSPTLDRKETQYFGPGTRLLVL.